Presented here are 7 T cell receptor beta chains from one specimen sequenced in a study of blood T cell repertoires in COVID-19. Profiling relied on immunoSEQ multiplex PCR, and the TCRdb table lists in-frame clones only, not all of them. The table shows approximately 140,000 clones, with roughly 85% occurring only once. Sequenced material: peripheral blood. Receptors were obtained from a man aged 65 to 85 with acute or convalescent COVID-19.

The chain employs TRBV19 and TRBJ1-2; 8 bases match TRBD1. Germline V lookup: CDR1 LNHDA, CDR2 SQIVND (reference sequence). Losses at the gene ends were 4 bases for V and 4 bases for J; bases not matched to a gene: 11. The CDR3 has 16 residues. CDR3 coding DNA: TGTGCCAGTAGTAAACCGCCGGGACAGGCCCTCTATGGCTACACCTTC. Amino acids: CASSKPPGQALYGYTF.

This sequence joins TRBV7-3 and TRBJ2-7; D gene ambiguous. CDR1 and CDR2 from the germline V gene are SGHTA and FQGTGA. This CDR3 has 13 residues. V dropped 0 bases and J dropped 1 base, with 4 bases sitting between them. The CDR3 DNA reads TGTGCCAGCAGCTTAACCCCTTCCTACGAGCAGTACTTC. It yields the protein CASSLTPSYEQYF.

The chain has TRBV19 and TRBJ2-2; 15 bases map to TRBD2. Germline loops: CDR1 LNHDA, CDR2 SQIVND (reference sequence). V trimming: 10 bases; J trimming: 7 bases; junction bases outside the gene matches: 10. CDR3 length equals 16 residues. The CDR3, as DNA: TGTGCCACTTCGACCCGGGGACTAGCGGGGGGCGGGGAGCTGTTTTTT. Translation gives CATSTRGLAGGGELFF.

CDR3 in amino acids: CASSNSGGWQGETQYF. CDR3 nucleotide sequence: TGTGCCAGCAGCAATTCAGGGGGCTGGCAGGGCGAGACCCAGTACTTC. The chain is built from TRBV11-2 and TRBJ2-5; 8 bases align to TRBD1. The V and J ends lost 5 bases and 5 bases, in that order; junction bases with no gene match: 13. Germline assignment: CDR1 SGHAT and CDR2 FQNNGV. The CDR3 runs 16 residues.

The chain joins TRBV6-4 to TRBJ1-2; the D gene is possibly TRBD1 (5 bases). Trimming removed 6 bases at V and 4 bases at J, with 12 bases between. Germline values: CDR1 MRHNA, CDR2 SNTAGT. CDR3 length equals 13 residues. CDR3 amino acids: CASSRGGTYGYTF. CDR3 sequence (DNA): TGTGCCAGCAGCCGGGGGGGGACCTATGGCTACACCTTC.

J is TRBJ1-1 and V is TRBV28; 9 bases fit TRBD1. The CDR3 totals 17 residues. V lost 3 bases to trimming and J lost 5 bases; unmatched junction nucleotides: 13. CDR1 is MDHEN, CDR2 SYDVKM, per germline. The DNA for the CDR3 is TGTGCCAGCAGTTTCACCATCCTCCGGGACAGGGATACTGAAGCTTTCTTT. Its protein is CASSFTILRDRDTEAFF. The complete variable domain, with remaining parts taken from reference TRBV28 and TRBJ1-1, reads DVKVTQSSRYLVKRTGEKVFLECVQDMDHENMFWYRQDPGLGLRLIYFSYDVKMKEKGDIPEGYSVSREKKERFSLILESASTNQTSMYLCASSFTILRDRDTEAFFGQGTRLTVV.

The chain combines TRBV4-1 with TRBJ2-4; 7 nucleotides agree with TRBD1. After removal of 3 bases from V and 4 bases from J, the junction contained 3 bases not matched to a gene. In germline, CDR1 is MGHRA, CDR2 YSYEKL. This CDR3 has 14 residues. The CDR3 nucleotides are TGCGCCAGCAGCCATGGGGACAGTAAAAACATTCAGTACTTC. It specifies CASSHGDSKNIQYF.